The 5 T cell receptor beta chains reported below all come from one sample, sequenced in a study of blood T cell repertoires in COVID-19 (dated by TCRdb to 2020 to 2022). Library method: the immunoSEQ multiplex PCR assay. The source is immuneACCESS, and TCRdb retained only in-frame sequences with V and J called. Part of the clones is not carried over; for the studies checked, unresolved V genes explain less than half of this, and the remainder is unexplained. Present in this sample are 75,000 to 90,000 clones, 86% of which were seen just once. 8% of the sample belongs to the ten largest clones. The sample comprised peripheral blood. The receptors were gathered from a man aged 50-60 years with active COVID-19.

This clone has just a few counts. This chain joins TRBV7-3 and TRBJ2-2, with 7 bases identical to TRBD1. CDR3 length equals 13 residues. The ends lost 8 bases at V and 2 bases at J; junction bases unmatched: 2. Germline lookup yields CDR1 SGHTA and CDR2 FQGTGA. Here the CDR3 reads CASGDSNTGELFF. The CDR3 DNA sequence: TGTGCCAGCGGGGACAGTAACACCGGGGAGCTGTTTTTT.

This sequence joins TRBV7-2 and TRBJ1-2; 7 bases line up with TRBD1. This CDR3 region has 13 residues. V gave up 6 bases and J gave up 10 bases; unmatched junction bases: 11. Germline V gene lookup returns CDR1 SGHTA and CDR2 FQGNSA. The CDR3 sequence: CASRRGQRGDYTF. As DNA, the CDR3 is TGTGCCAGCAGGCGGGGACAGCGAGGAGACTACACCTTC.

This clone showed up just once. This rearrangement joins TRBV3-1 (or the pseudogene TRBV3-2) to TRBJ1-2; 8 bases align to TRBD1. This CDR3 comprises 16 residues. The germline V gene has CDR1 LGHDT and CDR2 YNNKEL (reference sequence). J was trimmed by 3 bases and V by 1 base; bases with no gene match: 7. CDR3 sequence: CASSQANQGADYGYTF. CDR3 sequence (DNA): TGTGCCAGCAGCCAAGCCAATCAGGGGGCGGACTATGGCTACACCTTC.

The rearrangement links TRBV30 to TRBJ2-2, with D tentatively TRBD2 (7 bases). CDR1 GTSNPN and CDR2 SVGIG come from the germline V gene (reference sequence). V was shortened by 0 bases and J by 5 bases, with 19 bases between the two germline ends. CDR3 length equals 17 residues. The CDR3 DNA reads TGTGCCTGGAGTGTAGGGGGAGGACTAGGGCGAACCGGGGAGCTGTTTTTT. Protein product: CAWSVGGGLGRTGELFF.

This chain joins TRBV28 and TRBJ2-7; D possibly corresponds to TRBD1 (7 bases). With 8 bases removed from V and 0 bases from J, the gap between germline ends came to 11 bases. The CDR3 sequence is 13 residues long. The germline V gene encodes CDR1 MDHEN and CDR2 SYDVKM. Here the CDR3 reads CASGRDSSYEQYF. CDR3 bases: TGTGCCAGCGGGCGGGACAGCTCCTACGAGCAGTACTTC.